The 23 T cell receptor beta chains presented below share a single source sample, sequenced in a study of control samples from healthy donors and cancer patients. Some clones are missing from TCRdb's copy, which holds only in-frame ones; the method was immunoSEQ multiplex PCR. The sample contains 74,000 or so clones, 89% of which appear only once. Sequenced: blood. The receptors originated from a man aged 50 to 59 in good health.

The chain joins TRBV5-6 to TRBJ2-7; D not resolved. CDR3 length: 11 amino acids. CDR1 and CDR2 (germline): SGHDT, YYEEEE. V was clipped by 4 bases and J by 3 bases, with 5 bases between them. The CDR3 region has the DNA TGTGCCAGCAGCAGTCGCTACGAGCAGTACTTC. As protein: CASSSRYEQYF.

The rearrangement uses TRBV5-1 and TRBJ1-1; perhaps TRBD1 as D (5 bases). The CDR3 loop spans 14 amino acids. Germline V gene data show CDR1 as SGHRS and CDR2 as YFSETQ. Deletions cut 0 bases from V and 7 bases from J, with 13 bases between. CDR3 amino acids: CASSLGGAEIEAFF. DNA of the CDR3: TGCGCCAGCAGCTTGGGTGGGGCGGAAATTGAAGCTTTCTTT.

The chain has TRBV11-3 and TRBJ2-3; D is undetermined. This CDR3 spans 14 amino acids. Trimming stripped 1 base from V and 1 base from J, with 6 bases between. Germline V gene lookup returns CDR1 SGHNT and CDR2 YENEEA. CDR3 sequence (DNA): TGTGCCAGCAGCTTAGTTCCGGGCACAGATACGCAGTATTTT. Translation: CASSLVPGTDTQYF. Combining the CDR3 with reference TRBV11-3 and TRBJ2-3 gives the whole variable domain EAGVVQSPRYKIIEKKQPVAFWCNPISGHNTLYWYLQNLGQGPELLIRYENEEAVDDSQLPKDRFSAERLKGVDSTLKIQPAELGDSAVYLCASSLVPGTDTQYFGPGTRLTVL.

This clone showed up just once. The V call is TRBV11-2, the J call TRBJ1-1; D not resolved. This CDR3 is 12 amino acids long. V lost 1 base and J 11 bases, leaving 11 bases between the germline ends. The germline gives CDR1 SGHAT, CDR2 FQNNGV. The CDR3 sequence: CASSLGGVSAFF. DNA of the CDR3: TGTGCCAGCAGCTTAGGGGGAGTGAGTGCTTTCTTT.

This rearrangement joins TRBV5-1 to TRBJ1-3; 7 positions match TRBD1. V was clipped by 3 bases and J by 1 base; unmatched bases: 10. Germline loops: CDR1 SGHRS, CDR2 YFSETQ. The CDR3 is 17 residues long. The CDR3 DNA follows: TGCGCCAGCAGCTCAGGACAGGCGCGGGGGTCTGGAAACACCATATATTTT. It is translated as CASSSGQARGSGNTIYF.

The gene calls are TRBV11-1 and TRBJ2-1; perhaps TRBD2 as D (7 bases). Germline V gene lookup returns CDR1 SGHAT and CDR2 FQDESV (reference sequence). The CDR3 is 13 residues long. Trimming took 8 bases from V and 4 from J, leaving 12 bases between them. The CDR3 sequence: CASRGALYNEQFF. The CDR3 region has the DNA TGTGCCAGCCGGGGGGCTTTGTACAATGAGCAGTTCTTC.

The chain employs TRBV7-6 and TRBJ2-3; TRBD1 matches 10 bases. CDR1 is SGHVS, CDR2 FNYEAQ, per germline. The J segment lost 1 base and the V segment lost 4 bases, leaving 11 bases of the junction unmatched. The CDR3 spans 18 residues. The CDR3 DNA reads as TGTGCCAGCAGCTCTACCCTGGACAGGGGGTATGGCACAGATACGCAGTATTTT. As protein: CASSSTLDRGYGTDTQYF.

The rearrangement joins TRBV9 to TRBJ2-3; TRBD1 matches at 8 bases. Losses at the gene ends were 3 bases for V and 0 bases for J; bases not matched to a gene: 6. Germline V lookup: CDR1 SGDLS, CDR2 YYNGEE. The CDR3 totals 16 residues. CDR3 DNA sequence: TGTGCCAGCAGCGAAAAGGGACAGGTTAGCACAGATACGCAGTATTTT. Protein: CASSEKGQVSTDTQYF.

The chain combines TRBV3-1 (or the pseudogene TRBV3-2) with TRBJ1-2; D is uncertain. V was clipped by 4 bases and J by 8 bases, with 11 bases between them. Germline V gene data show CDR1 as LGHDT and CDR2 as YNNKEL (reference sequence). CDR3 size: 12 residues. For the CDR3, the DNA is TGTGCCAGCAGCCGCGGGGAGGAAGGCTACACCTTC. Its translation is CASSRGEEGYTF.

The chain carries TRBV5-1 and TRBJ2-5; D gene unclear. Per germline, CDR1 SGHRS and CDR2 YFSETQ. The V end lost 7 bases, the J end lost 7 bases, and 14 bases lay between the germline ends. CDR3 length equals 12 residues. In DNA, the CDR3 is TGCGCCAGCGGATCGGTCCTAGGGACCCAGTACTTC. This encodes CASGSVLGTQYF.

This chain joins TRBV18 and TRBJ2-7, with 7 bases lining up with TRBD1. The germline V gene encodes CDR1 KGHSH and CDR2 LQKENI. The CDR3 is made up of 16 amino acids. V shed 0 bases and J 7 bases; nucleotides not matched to a gene: 12. The CDR3 nucleotides read TGTGCCAGCTCACCACCCTCTACAGGGGTATTCAGTGAGCAGTACTTC. This encodes CASSPPSTGVFSEQYF.

The rearrangement uses TRBV5-1 and TRBJ2-5; D is possibly TRBD1 (5 bases). CDR1 SGHRS and CDR2 YFSETQ come from the germline V gene. V lost 7 bases, J lost 1 base, and 14 bases lay in between. This CDR3 spans 14 amino acids. The CDR3 nucleotides are TGCGCCAGCTGCCCCCAGGGCCTCCAAGAGACCCAGTACTTC. Protein sequence: CASCPQGLQETQYF.

The V and J genes are TRBV30 and TRBJ1-4, with 10 positions matching TRBD1. V shed 8 bases, J shed 8 bases, and the junction held 8 bases outside the gene matches. Germline CDR1 GTSNPN, CDR2 SVGIG (reference sequence). CDR3 size: 13 residues. CDR3 residues: CAGPGQGNEKLFF. DNA for the CDR3: TGTGCCGGTCCGGGACAGGGGAACGAAAAACTGTTTTTT.

The V and J genes are TRBV2 and TRBJ2-5; TRBD2 matches 12 bases. Germline V gene data show CDR1 as SNHLY and CDR2 as FYNNEI. V shed 6 bases and J 3 bases; nucleotides not matched to a gene: 5. The CDR3 covers 15 residues. CDR3 nucleotide sequence: TGTGCCAGCAGATTTAGGACTAGCGGGGAAGAGACCCAGTACTTC. Protein sequence: CASRFRTSGEETQYF. The complete variable domain, with remaining parts taken from reference TRBV2 and TRBJ2-5, reads EPEVTQTPSHQVTQMGQEVILRCVPISNHLYFYWYRQILGQKVEFLVSFYNNEISEKSEIFDDQFSVERPDGSNFTLKIRSTKLEDSAMYFCASRFRTSGEETQYFGPGTRLLVL.

V usage is TRBV2 and J usage is TRBJ2-1; D may be TRBD1 (5 bases). Trimming stripped 7 bases from V and 8 bases from J, with 27 bases between. CDR1 and CDR2 from the germline V gene are SNHLY and FYNNEI. This CDR3 has 17 amino acids. The CDR3 loop is CASTPLEGDFDGDEQFF. Written as DNA, the CDR3 is TGTGCCAGCACCCCGTTGGAAGGGGATTTTGACGGAGATGAGCAGTTCTTC. Based on the CDR3 plus reference TRBV2 and TRBJ2-1, the full variable domain is EPEVTQTPSHQVTQMGQEVILRCVPISNHLYFYWYRQILGQKVEFLVSFYNNEISEKSEIFDDQFSVERPDGSNFTLKIRSTKLEDSAMYFCASTPLEGDFDGDEQFFGPGTRLTVL.

J is TRBJ1-3 and V is TRBV5-1, with D unresolved. Germline assignment: CDR1 SGHRS and CDR2 YFSETQ. CDR3 length equals 13 residues. V was trimmed by 0 bases and J by 4 bases, leaving 5 bases between them. The CDR3 nucleotides read TGCGCCAGCAGCTTGGTGTCGGGAAACACCATATATTTT. Amino acid sequence: CASSLVSGNTIYF.

The rearrangement links TRBV5-1 to TRBJ2-1; 14 nucleotides line up with TRBD2. This CDR3 region has 21 residues. V trimming: 3 bases; J trimming: 0 bases; junction bases outside the gene matches: 14. The V gene's germline CDR1 is SGHRS and CDR2 YFSETQ. Here the CDR3 DNA reads TGCGCCAGCAGCTCGACCCTGGGACTAGCGGGGGCCCTTAGCTCCTACAATGAGCAGTTCTTC. Translation gives CASSSTLGLAGALSSYNEQFF.

The chain uses TRBV15 and TRBJ2-3; D is unresolved. Germline V gene sequence: CDR1 LNHNV, CDR2 YYDKDF (reference sequence). The CDR3 extends over 12 amino acids. The ends were cut back, 1 base at V and 4 bases at J, with 3 bases in the middle. Here the CDR3 reads CATSRGADTQYF. CDR3 nucleotide sequence: TGTGCCACCAGCAGAGGCGCAGATACGCAGTATTTT. The whole variable domain, remainder taken from reference TRBV15 and TRBJ2-3, is DAMVIQNPRYQVTQFGKPVTLSCSQTLNHNVMYWYQQKSSQAPKLLFHYYDKDFNNEADTPDNFQSRRPNTSFCFLDIRSPGLGDTAMYLCATSRGADTQYFGPGTRLTVL.

The V gene is TRBV4-2, the J gene TRBJ1-3, with D perhaps matching TRBD1 (6 bases). CDR1 and CDR2 from the germline V gene are LGHNA and YNFKEQ. The CDR3 runs 16 residues. Trimming removed 1 base from V and 4 bases from J, with 14 bases in between. CDR3 coding DNA: TGTGCCAGCAGCCAAGTCAGCAGGGGCAGAGGAAACACCATATATTTT. Translated: CASSQVSRGRGNTIYF.

This chain links TRBV7-9 with TRBJ1-6; a possible D gene is TRBD1 (6 bases). Germline CDR1 is SEHNR and CDR2 is FQNEAQ (reference sequence). Trimming pared 5 bases from V and 8 bases from J, leaving 10 bases between. This CDR3 spans 13 amino acids. DNA of the CDR3: TGTGCCAGCAGCCCCCGGACAGATTCACCCCTCCACTTT. Its translation is CASSPRTDSPLHF. Complete variable domain (other parts from reference TRBV7-9 and TRBJ1-6): DTGVSQNPRHKITKRGQNVTFRCDPISEHNRLYWYRQTLGQGPEFLTYFQNEAQLEKSRLLSDRFSAERPKGSFSTLEIQRTEQGDSAMYLCASSPRTDSPLHFGNGTRLTVT.

The chain is built from TRBV28 and TRBJ2-1, with 8 bases that match TRBD2. CDR3 length: 14 residues. V lost 10 bases, J lost 0 bases, and 5 bases stayed unmatched. The germline V gene has CDR1 MDHEN and CDR2 SYDVKM. The CDR3 loop is CATIAGNSYNEQFF. The CDR3 region has the DNA TGTGCCACTATAGCGGGGAACTCCTACAATGAGCAGTTCTTC. Based on the CDR3 plus reference TRBV28 and TRBJ2-1, the full variable domain is DVKVTQSSRYLVKRTGEKVFLECVQDMDHENMFWYRQDPGLGLRLIYFSYDVKMKEKGDIPEGYSVSREKKERFSLILESASTNQTSMYLCATIAGNSYNEQFFGPGTRLTVL.

This chain links TRBV7-3 with TRBJ2-2; 7 bases fit TRBD1. Germline V gene data show CDR1 as SGHTA and CDR2 as FQGTGA. Losses at the gene ends were 5 bases for V and 7 bases for J; bases not matched to a gene: 16. The CDR3 extends over 17 amino acids. For the CDR3, the DNA is TGTGCCAGCAGCAATCTCCAGGACAGGTCTAAAGGCGGGGAGCTGTTTTTT. Its protein product is CASSNLQDRSKGGELFF.

This chain uses TRBV5-1 with TRBJ2-1; the match to TRBD2 covers 12 bases. V dropped 0 bases and J dropped 5; count of bases not matched to a gene: 6. The CDR3 is 17 residues long. The V gene's germline CDR1 is SGHRS and CDR2 YFSETQ. The CDR3 protein is CASSLAPSGGANNEQFF. CDR3 bases: TGCGCCAGCAGCTTGGCCCCTAGCGGGGGGGCAAACAATGAGCAGTTCTTC. Supplemented by reference TRBV5-1 and TRBJ2-1, the full variable domain reads KAGVTQTPRYLIKTRGQQVTLSCSPISGHRSVSWYQQTPGQGLQFLFEYFSETQRNKGNFPGRFSGRQFSNSRSEMNVSTLELGDSALYLCASSLAPSGGANNEQFFGPGTRLTVL.